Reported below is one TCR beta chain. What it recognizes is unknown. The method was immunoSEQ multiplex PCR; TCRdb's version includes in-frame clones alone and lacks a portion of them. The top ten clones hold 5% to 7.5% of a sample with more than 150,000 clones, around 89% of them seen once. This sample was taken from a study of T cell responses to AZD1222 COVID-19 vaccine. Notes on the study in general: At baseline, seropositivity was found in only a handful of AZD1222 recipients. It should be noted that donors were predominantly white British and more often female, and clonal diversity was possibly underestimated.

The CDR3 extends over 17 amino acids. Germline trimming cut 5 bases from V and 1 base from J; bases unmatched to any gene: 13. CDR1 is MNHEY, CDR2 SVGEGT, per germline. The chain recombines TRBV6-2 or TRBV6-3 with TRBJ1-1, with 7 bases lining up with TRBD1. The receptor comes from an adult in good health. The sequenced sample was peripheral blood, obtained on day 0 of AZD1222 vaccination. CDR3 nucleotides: TGTGCCAGCAGTCCCGACAGGGCCCCCGACCCGAACACTGAAGCTTTCTTT. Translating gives CASSPDRAPDPNTEAFF.